One sample yielded the 32 T cell receptor beta chains listed below, sequenced in a study of cytomegalovirus exposure and HLA in healthy donors (dated by TCRdb to the late 2010s). Library method: the immunoSEQ multiplex PCR assay. For the multiplex PCR, a mixture combining 60 forward primers for TCR Vbeta segments and 13 reverse primers for TCR Jbeta segments was used. Held by TCRdb, this immuneACCESS table contains in-frame sequences only and omits some clones. Under half of the omission traces to an unresolved V gene where checked; the cause of the rest is unknown. Present in this sample are some 100,000 clones, less than 80% of which were seen just once. Approximately 10% of the sample lies in the top ten. Sequencing was performed on PBMCs. The receptors come from a woman aged 45-60 years in good health and CMV-seropositive.

This clone was seen just once. The V call is TRBV7-2, the J call TRBJ1-3, with D uncertain. The length of the CDR3 is 13 residues. V lost 0 bases and J lost 7, with 7 bases in between. Germline CDR1 and CDR2: SGHTA and FQGNSA. The DNA of the CDR3 is TGTGCCAGCAGCTTAGCGCGTCACAACACCATATATTTT. Translation gives CASSLARHNTIYF.

The chain recombines TRBV5-5 with TRBJ2-7; 12 nucleotides line up with TRBD1. V was clipped by 4 bases and J by 4 bases; unmatched bases: 3. CDR3 length equals 14 residues. CDR1 is SGHKS and CDR2 is YYEKEE in the germline V gene (reference sequence). For the CDR3, the DNA is TGTGCCAGCAGCCTGGGACAGGGGGCTTACGAGCAGTACTTC. Its protein product is CASSLGQGAYEQYF. Looking up the rest from reference TRBV5-5 and TRBJ2-7 gives the full variable domain: DAGVTQSPTHLIKTRGQQVTLRCSPISGHKSVSWYQQVLGQGPQFIFQYYEKEERGRGNFPDRFSARQFPNYSSELNVNALLLGDSALYLCASSLGQGAYEQYFGPGTRLTVT.

The genes are TRBV29-1 and TRBJ1-1, with a tentative D call TRBD1 (5 bases). Trimming left V 3 bases short and J 11 bases short, with 13 bases between. CDR1 SQVTM and CDR2 ANQGSEA come from the germline V gene. This CDR3 comprises 11 residues. CDR3 in amino acids: CSVDRGGSAFF. The CDR3 region has the DNA TGCAGCGTTGATCGGGGGGGGAGTGCTTTCTTT.

This chain links TRBV1 with TRBJ1-2; TRBD1 reflects the table's D call only, with no check against the DNA. TRBV1 is a pseudogene. The CDR3 is 18 amino acids. CDR3 bases: TGCACCAGCAGCCAACCTATACCCTCGATGGGGCCTAACTATGGCTACACCTTC. The encoded protein is CTSSQPIPSMGPNYGYTF.

The rearrangement uses TRBV10-3 and TRBJ1-3; no clear D. Germline loops: CDR1 ENHRY, CDR2 SYGVKD. This CDR3 has 14 amino acids. Trimming removed 8 bases at V and 0 bases at J, with 11 bases between. CDR3 DNA sequence: TGTGCCATCGGGCGGGAGAGCTCTGGAAACACCATATATTTT. Translation gives CAIGRESSGNTIYF.

The CDR3 coding sequence is TGTGCCTGGACAGGCTCTGGAAACACCATATATTTT. Translating gives CAWTGSGNTIYF. J is TRBJ1-3 and V is TRBV30; D uncertain. V lost 4 bases to trimming and J lost 0 bases, with 4 bases between them. CDR3 length equals 12 residues. CDR1 and CDR2 from the germline V gene are GTSNPN and SVGIG (reference sequence).

This clone was recorded only once. The gene calls are TRBV6-6 and TRBJ2-7, with 11 nucleotides matching TRBD1. The CDR3 is made up of 16 amino acids. V lost 2 bases, J lost 1 base, and 4 bases stayed unmatched. Germline lookup yields CDR1 MNHNY and CDR2 SVGAGI (reference sequence). The CDR3 region has the DNA TGTGCCAGCAGTTACCTGGGACAGGGGGGATCCTACGAGCAGTACTTC. Protein: CASSYLGQGGSYEQYF.

V and J are TRBV5-1 and TRBJ2-3, with 9 bases matching TRBD2. With 3 bases clipped from V and 2 bases from J, the junction kept 4 bases outside the gene matches. Per the germline V gene, CDR1 is SGHRS and CDR2 is YFSETQ. The CDR3 totals 15 residues. CDR3 nucleotides: TGCGCCAGCAGCTCTAGCGGGGAGTTCACAGATACGCAGTATTTT. Translating gives CASSSSGEFTDTQYF.

V gene TRBV4-3 combines with J gene TRBJ2-3, with 7 bases fitting TRBD1. Germline V lookup: CDR1 LGHNA, CDR2 YSLEER. The CDR3 is 16 amino acids. Trimming at V came to 1 base and at J to 5 bases, leaving 9 bases not matched to a gene. The CDR3 is CASSQGPGTEKDTQYF. CDR3 nucleotides: TGCGCCAGCAGCCAAGGCCCCGGGACAGAAAAAGATACGCAGTATTTT.

J is TRBJ1-5 and V is TRBV7-2, with a tentative D call TRBD1 (5 bases). Germline-derived CDR1 and CDR2 are SGHTA and FQGNSA. CDR3 length equals 14 residues. Trimming took 2 bases from V and 5 from J, leaving 10 bases between them. The CDR3 DNA follows: TGTGCCAGCAGCTTATGGGGGGTTGATCAGCCCCAGCATTTT. It specifies CASSLWGVDQPQHF.

The chain combines TRBV5-1 with TRBJ2-7; 9 bases map to TRBD2. Trimming took 0 bases from V and 0 from J; bases not matched to a gene: 4. The CDR3 extends over 16 amino acids. CDR1 SGHRS and CDR2 YFSETQ come from the germline V gene. The CDR3 DNA sequence: TGCGCCAGCAGCTTGGGACTAGCGGCGAGCTCCTACGAGCAGTACTTC. This sequence encodes CASSLGLAASSYEQYF.

This chain links TRBV10-3 with TRBJ1-1, with D possibly being TRBD1 (6 bases). CDR3 length: 14 amino acids. Germline V gene data show CDR1 as ENHRY and CDR2 as SYGVKD. The germline V and J ends were trimmed by 10 bases and 0 bases, with 15 bases remaining between them. The CDR3 reads CATGGGQLNTEAFF. The CDR3, as DNA: TGTGCCACCGGAGGAGGACAGCTGAACACTGAAGCTTTCTTT.

The rearrangement joins TRBV6-6 to TRBJ2-3; 7 bases are shared with TRBD1. This CDR3 has 16 residues. J lost 7 bases, V lost 2 bases, and 12 bases had no gene match. Germline CDR1 and CDR2: MNHNY and SVGAGI (reference sequence). CDR3 in amino acids: CASSYPSRAGGNTQYF. The CDR3 DNA follows: TGTGCCAGCAGTTACCCGAGTCGGGCAGGGGGTAATACGCAGTATTTT.

V usage is TRBV30 and J usage is TRBJ1-4; 8 nucleotides match TRBD1. Unmatched junction bases numbered 9, after V lost 5 bases and J lost 10 bases. CDR1 GTSNPN and CDR2 SVGIG come from the germline V gene (reference sequence). The CDR3 consists of 13 residues. CDR3 amino acids: CAWDRDRSGKLFF. CDR3 DNA sequence: TGTGCCTGGGACCGGGACAGGTCAGGAAAACTGTTTTTT.

This clone was detected once. The V call is TRBV28, the J call TRBJ2-3; TRBD2 agrees at 8 bases. Germline-derived CDR1 and CDR2 are MDHEN and SYDVKM. This CDR3 has 16 amino acids. Unmatched junction bases numbered 10, after V lost 8 bases and J lost 0 bases. The CDR3 protein is CASPPSSGPSTDTQYF. The CDR3 DNA follows: TGTGCCAGCCCCCCGTCTAGCGGGCCCAGCACAGATACGCAGTATTTT.

V gene TRBV5-4 combines with J gene TRBJ1-4, with a possible D match to TRBD1 (5 bases). The CDR3 covers 17 residues. Germline V gene lookup returns CDR1 SGHNT and CDR2 YYREEE (reference sequence). Trimming removed 0 bases at V and 1 base at J, with 13 bases between. The CDR3 coding sequence is TGTGCCAGCAGCTTGGGCGACAGTGGGTTAACTAATGAAAAACTGTTTTTT. Protein: CASSLGDSGLTNEKLFF. The full variable domain, completed using reference TRBV5-4 and TRBJ1-4, is ETGVTQSPTHLIKTRGQQVTLRCSSQSGHNTVSWYQQALGQGPQFIFQYYREEENGRGNFPPRFSGLQFPNYSSELNVNALELDDSALYLCASSLGDSGLTNEKLFFGSGTQLSVL.

This clone was counted once. This chain links TRBV6-6 with TRBJ1-2; D remains unclear. V was pared by 6 bases and J by 4 bases, with 12 bases between. Germline V gene data show CDR1 as MNHNY and CDR2 as SVGAGI (reference sequence). The CDR3 length is 13 residues. CDR3 coding DNA: TGTGCCAGCAGCAGTGACACTGCCTATGGCTACACCTTC. This translates into CASSSDTAYGYTF.

This rearrangement joins TRBV4-3 to TRBJ1-1; 8 nucleotides line up with TRBD1. The CDR3 totals 16 residues. Germline loops: CDR1 LGHNA, CDR2 YSLEER. Trimming cost V 0 bases and J 7 bases; bases outside gene matches: 10. CDR3 DNA: TGCGCCAGCAGCCAAGATCATAGCAGGGGGCTCAATGAAGCTTTCTTT. This encodes CASSQDHSRGLNEAFF.

This clone showed up just once. In nucleotides, the CDR3 is TGCGCCAGCAGTCCTAGCGGAACCATGGAGCAGTACTTC. Its translation: CASSPSGTMEQYF. V gene TRBV4-3 combines with J gene TRBJ2-7, with TRBD2 identical over 7 bases. Germline lookup yields CDR1 LGHNA and CDR2 YSLEER. The CDR3 has 13 amino acids. V lost 6 bases to trimming and J lost 7 bases; unmatched junction nucleotides: 9.

This clone was seen only once. CDR3 DNA sequence: TGCGCCAGCAGCCCACAAGCGGGAGTTGAAGAGACCCAGTACTTC. It specifies CASSPQAGVEETQYF. The gene calls are TRBV5-1 and TRBJ2-5, with 8 bases lining up with TRBD2. The V gene end was trimmed by 4 bases and the J gene end by 3 bases; junction bases not matched to a gene: 8. The germline V gene encodes CDR1 SGHRS and CDR2 YFSETQ. CDR3 size: 15 residues. The full variable domain, its missing parts supplied by reference TRBV5-1 and TRBJ2-5, is KAGVTQTPRYLIKTRGQQVTLSCSPISGHRSVSWYQQTPGQGLQFLFEYFSETQRNKGNFPGRFSGRQFSNSRSEMNVSTLELGDSALYLCASSPQAGVEETQYFGPGTRLLVL.

The table lists this clone with a count of one. This chain uses TRBV30 with TRBJ1-5; 8 nucleotides match TRBD1. The CDR3 spans 17 residues. The germline CDR1 and CDR2 sequences are GTSNPN and SVGIG (reference sequence). V trimming: 0 bases; J trimming: 6 bases; junction bases outside the gene matches: 13. The CDR3 loop is CAWSVRFDRGGFQPQHF. The CDR3 DNA sequence: TGTGCCTGGAGTGTACGGTTCGACAGGGGAGGGTTTCAGCCCCAGCATTTT.

The rearrangement joins TRBV19 to TRBJ2-3, with 9 bases fitting TRBD1. CDR1 and CDR2 from the germline V gene are LNHDA and SQIVND (reference sequence). Trimming cost V 7 bases and J 1 base; bases outside gene matches: 3. The CDR3 has 14 amino acids. This CDR3 reads CASTTGGGTDTQYF. The CDR3 region has the DNA TGTGCCAGTACGACAGGGGGAGGCACAGATACGCAGTATTTT.

This clone was detected a few times. The CDR3, as DNA: TGTGCCAGCAGAGGGACAGGGGATTTCAGTCAGCCCCAGCATTTT. It specifies CASRGTGDFSQPQHF. V is TRBV6-5 and J is TRBJ1-5, with TRBD1 matching 10 bases. Germline V gene lookup returns CDR1 MNHEY and CDR2 SVGAGI. V shed 6 bases, J shed 6 bases, and the junction held 8 bases outside the gene matches. This CDR3 comprises 15 residues.

The chain combines TRBV29-1 with TRBJ1-2; D gene unclear. Germline values: CDR1 SQVTM, CDR2 ANQGSEA. Trimming left V 0 bases short and J 0 bases short, with 20 bases between. The CDR3 has 18 amino acids. The CDR3 loop reads CSVEDREVLNLPNYGYTF. The CDR3 DNA reads TGCAGCGTTGAAGATCGGGAGGTCCTCAACTTACCTAACTATGGCTACACCTTC.

For this clone: One end of the junction is discordant with germline, which a read error may explain. The chain uses TRBV6-5 and TRBJ2-7, with TRBD1 as a possible D gene (6 bases). Germline loops: CDR1 MNHEY, CDR2 SVGAGI. The CDR3 covers 14 residues. The CDR3 loop is CASSYDRRTYEQCF. CDR3 nucleotides: TGTGCCAGCAGTTACGACAGGAGAACCTACGAGCAGTGCTTC.

J is TRBJ2-7 and V is TRBV18, with 7 bases identical to TRBD2. The CDR3 loop spans 16 amino acids. Germline CDR1 KGHSH, CDR2 LQKENI. Germline trimming cut 0 bases from V and 7 bases from J; bases unmatched to any gene: 12. This CDR3 reads CASSPPPERGRWEQYF. DNA of the CDR3: TGTGCCAGCTCACCACCGCCGGAGCGGGGTCGTTGGGAGCAGTACTTC.

The chain joins TRBV19 to TRBJ2-7; D is perhaps TRBD2 (5 bases). The V gene lost 0 bases and the J gene lost 0 bases, with 18 bases spanning the gap. The CDR3 covers 18 residues. Germline lookup yields CDR1 LNHDA and CDR2 SQIVND (reference sequence). The CDR3 here is CASSIDLVWESRSYEQYF. The CDR3 nucleotides are TGTGCCAGTAGTATAGACCTGGTTTGGGAGTCGCGCTCCTACGAGCAGTACTTC.

This clone turned up a few times. The chain couples TRBV28 to TRBJ1-1; D gene ambiguous. Trimming took off 3 bases at V and 5 bases at J, with 7 bases between the two ends. The CDR3 totals 12 residues. Germline V gene sequence: CDR1 MDHEN, CDR2 SYDVKM. The chain's CDR3 is CASSFALTEAFF. CDR3 coding DNA: TGTGCCAGCAGTTTTGCGCTTACTGAAGCTTTCTTT.

The CDR3 DNA follows: TGTGCCATCAGCCCCAGACTAGCGGGAGACTATGAGCAGTTCTTC. Its protein product is CAISPRLAGDYEQFF. This chain uses TRBV10-3 with TRBJ2-1, with 12 positions matching TRBD2. V was pared by 6 bases and J by 8 bases, with 8 bases of the junction left unmatched. The CDR3 runs 15 residues. Germline assignment: CDR1 ENHRY and CDR2 SYGVKD.

This clone has a single count. This sequence joins TRBV7-2 and TRBJ1-1; D might be TRBD1 (6 bases). With 2 bases removed from V and 0 bases from J, the gap between germline ends came to 7 bases. Germline V gene lookup returns CDR1 SGHTA and CDR2 FQGNSA. The CDR3 spans 14 residues. Here the CDR3 DNA reads TGTGCCAGCAGCTTAAACAGGGTGAACACTGAAGCTTTCTTT. Protein: CASSLNRVNTEAFF.

The chain uses TRBV5-1 and TRBJ1-1; D is possibly TRBD1 (6 bases). The CDR3 contains 15 residues. Germline V gives CDR1 SGHRS, CDR2 YFSETQ. Trimming left V 4 bases short and J 6 bases short, with 19 bases between. This CDR3 is CASSDSGVMLAEAFF. The CDR3 nucleotides read TGCGCCAGCAGCGATTCAGGGGTTATGTTGGCTGAAGCTTTCTTT.

The chain is built from TRBV10-3 and TRBJ2-7; 7 bases fit TRBD2. CDR3 size: 16 residues. Germline V gene data show CDR1 as ENHRY and CDR2 as SYGVKD. Trimming took 10 bases from V and 0 from J; bases not matched to a gene: 15. The CDR3 sequence: CATRGGLAENSYEQYF. DNA of the CDR3: TGTGCCACCCGGGGTGGGCTAGCGGAGAACTCCTACGAGCAGTACTTC.